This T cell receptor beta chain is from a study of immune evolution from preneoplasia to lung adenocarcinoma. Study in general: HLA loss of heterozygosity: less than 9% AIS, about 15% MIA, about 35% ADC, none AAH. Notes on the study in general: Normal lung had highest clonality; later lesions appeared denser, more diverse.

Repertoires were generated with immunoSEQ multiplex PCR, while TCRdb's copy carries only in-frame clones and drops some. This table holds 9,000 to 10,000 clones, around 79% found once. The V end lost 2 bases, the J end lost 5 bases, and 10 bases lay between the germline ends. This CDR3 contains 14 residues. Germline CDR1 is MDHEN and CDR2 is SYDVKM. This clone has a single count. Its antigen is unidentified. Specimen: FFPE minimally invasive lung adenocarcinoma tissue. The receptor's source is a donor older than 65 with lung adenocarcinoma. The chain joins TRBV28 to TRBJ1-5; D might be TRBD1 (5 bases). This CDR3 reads CASSLQGGDQPQHF. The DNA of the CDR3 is TGTGCCAGCAGTTTACAGGGTGGTGATCAGCCCCAGCATTTT.